This TCR beta chain was found in a study of T-cell memory formation after mild COVID-19. The V and J ends lost 3 bases and 3 bases respectively, with 8 bases between them. The CDR3 extends over 13 amino acids. Germline CDR1 reads LNHDA; CDR2 reads SQIVND (reference sequence). Study-wide findings and caveats: Contracting clones localized mainly to CM and EM when CD4+ and mainly to EMRA when CD8+. Memory cells collected pre-infection included some clones that later responded, suggesting cross-reactive memory joined.

In the case of this clonotype: As yet, its antigen is unknown.

Each CDR3 protein is one row after TCRdb ran MiXCR on the 5' RACE reads. There are roughly 510,000 distinct CDR3 sequences in the sample; around a sixth occur only once, and about 7.5% lies in the top ten. The chain carries TRBV19 and TRBJ1-1, with D possibly being TRBD1 (5 bases). The clonotype originates from an adult woman who had mild COVID-19 (a few samples of this study predate the infection). Cell type and time point are not known. The specimen was PBMCs or a T cell subset sorted from them (not recorded which). As DNA, the CDR3 is TGTGCCAGTAGTATTCTGGGGCACACTGAAGCTTTCTTT. It is translated as CASSILGHTEAFF. The full variable domain, completed using reference TRBV19 and TRBJ1-1, is DGGITQSPKYLFRKEGQNVTLSCEQNLNHDAMYWYRQDPGQGLRLIYYSQIVNDFQKGDIAEGYSVSREKKESFPLTVTSAQKNPTAFYLCASSILGHTEAFFGQGTRLTVV.